This entry concerns a single TCR beta chain. The germline V and J ends were trimmed by 7 bases and 1 base, with 8 bases remaining between them. CDR1 and CDR2 (germline): LGHDT, YNNKEL (reference sequence). The CDR3 length is 12 residues. RNA was extracted with the RNeasy kit, and a quantity of about 0.45 to 1 ug was reverse transcribed using random hexamers. TCRdb processed the immunoSEQ multiplex PCR reads anew with MiXCR; each CDR3 protein has one entry. This repertoire shows around 280,000 distinct CDR3 sequences, about 91% found once; its top ten account for roughly 0.07%. The data stem from a study of CD8 T cells in Susac syndrome.

This TCR was sampled from a human donor with multiple sclerosis. The genes are TRBV3-1 and TRBJ2-7; D is ambiguous. What was sequenced was CD4+ T cells from PBMCs. In DNA form, the CDR3 reads TGTGCCAGCAACCTCACTTCCTACGAGCAGTACTTC. Its translation: CASNLTSYEQYF.